This T cell receptor beta chain appears in the sequencing data of a study of blood T cell repertoires in COVID-19. Deletions cut 3 bases from V and 7 bases from J, with 7 bases between. CDR3 length equals 11 residues. CDR1 and CDR2 (germline): DFQATT, SNEGSKA (reference sequence). In the source study's methods: The authors estimated nucleated cell counts from reference gene primer amplification. Generated by immunoSEQ multiplex PCR, the TCRdb table keeps only in-frame clones and is missing some. The DNA gave D and trimming, while V, J and clone size come from that table. The table lists 150,000 to 200,000 clones, about 83% of them singletons, with about 20% in the top ten.

V is TRBV20-1 and J is TRBJ1-3; tentative D call: TRBD1 (5 bases). Sequencing used peripheral blood. The receptor comes from a person aged 70 to 79 with COVID-19, enrolled during active disease. DNA of the CDR3: TGCAGTGCTAGGGGGGGGAACACCATATATTTT. It codes for CSARGGNTIYF.